These T cell receptor beta chains were read from a single sample in a study of T cells after yellow fever vaccination. TCRdb used MiXCR to reprocess the 5' RACE reads, holding one entry per CDR3 protein. Of approximately 150,000 distinct CDR3 sequences detected, roughly 8% appear once; the ten largest clones hold less than 0.95%. The sequencing used CD4+ T cells sorted from PBMCs, collected 5 days after the yellow fever booster vaccination. The receptors were sampled from a man aged 30 to 45 who received the YFV17D yellow fever vaccine. Each CDR3 is given with its conserved first and last residue. D genes are given only for firm matches. Size is stated for part of the rows, as once, few or many counts, or as a class when the clone is expanded.

d_gene: .
j_gene: TRBJ2-5
v_gene: TRBV3-1
abundance: many
CDR3nt: TGTGCCAGCAGCGACCCCGGTGAGACCCAGTACTTC
CDR3aa: CASSDPGETQYF

d_gene: TRBD1
j_gene: TRBJ2-1
v_gene: TRBV18
abundance: few
CDR3nt: TGTGCCAGCTCACCACCGGTTGGGACAGGGTCCTACAATGAGCAGTTCTTC
CDR3aa: CASSPPVGTGSYNEQFF

d_gene: .
j_gene: TRBJ1-2
v_gene: TRBV9
abundance: many
CDR3nt: TGTGCCAGCAGCGATATATACCGAGGCTACACCTTC
CDR3aa: CASSDIYRGYTF

d_gene: TRBD1
j_gene: TRBJ2-3
v_gene: TRBV7-2
abundance: many
CDR3nt: TGTGCCAGCAGCTTAGGGACAGGGTACGCAGATACGCAGTATTTT
CDR3aa: CASSLGTGYADTQYF

d_gene: .
j_gene: TRBJ2-6
v_gene: TRBV12-3/TRBV12-4
abundance: many
CDR3nt: TGTGCCAGCAGTGCCGGGACCAGGGAGGCTGGGGCCAACGTCCTGACTTTC
CDR3aa: CASSAGTREAGANVLTF

d_gene: .
j_gene: TRBJ2-2
v_gene: TRBV20-1
abundance: many
CDR3nt: TGCAGTGCTAGGGAGGGGGGTCCCGGGGAGCTGTTTTTT
CDR3aa: CSAREGGPGELFF

d_gene: .
j_gene: TRBJ1-3
v_gene: TRBV25-1
abundance: many
CDR3nt: TGTGCCAGCAGTGGGGGACTTCTCCGCTCGGGAAACACCATATATTTT
CDR3aa: CASSGGLLRSGNTIYF

d_gene: TRBD1
j_gene: TRBJ1-5
v_gene: TRBV4-2
abundance: many
CDR3nt: TGTGCCAGCAGCCAGACGGACAGGGGGCGCGGTCAGCCCCAGCATTTT
CDR3aa: CASSQTDRGRGQPQHF

d_gene: .
j_gene: TRBJ1-1
v_gene: TRBV6-1
abundance: few
CDR3nt: TGTGCCCATCGGGATCGAGGCTGGGGCACTGAAGCTTTCTTT
CDR3aa: CAHRDRGWGTEAFF

d_gene: .
j_gene: TRBJ2-7
v_gene: TRBV7-2
abundance: many
CDR3nt: TGTGCCAGCAGCTTAGCGGGGGGGCATGTCGAGCAGTACTTC
CDR3aa: CASSLAGGHVEQYF

d_gene: TRBD1
j_gene: TRBJ2-5
v_gene: TRBV6-2/TRBV6-3
abundance: many
CDR3nt: TGTGCCAGCACCGACCCGACGGGGACAGCTCAAGAGACCCAGTACTTC
CDR3aa: CASTDPTGTAQETQYF

d_gene: .
j_gene: TRBJ1-2
v_gene: TRBV15
abundance: .
CDR3nt: TGTGCCACCAGCAGACGGACAGCTAGAGATGGCTACACCTTC
CDR3aa: CATSRRTARDGYTF

d_gene: .
j_gene: TRBJ2-3
v_gene: TRBV11-2
abundance: many
CDR3nt: TGTGCCAGCAGCCCTAGGCGTACTCGGCGGGGTTTTGAGTCAGATACGCAGTATTTT
CDR3aa: CASSPRRTRRGFESDTQYF

d_gene: TRBD2
j_gene: TRBJ2-1
v_gene: TRBV5-1
abundance: many
CDR3nt: TGCGCCAGCAACCCCCTAGCGGGAGGGCCGAGTGAGCAGTTCTTC
CDR3aa: CASNPLAGGPSEQFF

d_gene: .
j_gene: TRBJ2-5
v_gene: TRBV19
abundance: .
CDR3nt: TGTGCCACCCTCGGGGAGACCCAGTACTTC
CDR3aa: CATLGETQYF

d_gene: TRBD2
j_gene: TRBJ2-1
v_gene: TRBV19
abundance: .
CDR3nt: TGTGCCAGTAGCATAGGAGGGATAGAAGAGCGGGAGTACAATGAGCAGTTCTTC
CDR3aa: CASSIGGIEEREYNEQFF

d_gene: .
j_gene: TRBJ2-1
v_gene: TRBV20-1
abundance: many
CDR3nt: TGCAGTGCTGTAGTTGCGGGGCCCCTCAATGAGCAGTTCTTC
CDR3aa: CSAVVAGPLNEQFF

d_gene: .
j_gene: TRBJ2-1
v_gene: TRBV7-2
abundance: .
CDR3nt: TGTGCCAGCAGCTTAGGGCGGAATTCCTACAATGAGCAGTTCTTC
CDR3aa: CASSLGRNSYNEQFF

d_gene: TRBD1
j_gene: TRBJ2-4
v_gene: TRBV12-3/TRBV12-4
abundance: many
CDR3nt: TGTGCCACCACTACCGGGACAGCCAAGAACATTCAGTACTTC
CDR3aa: CATTTGTAKNIQYF

d_gene: .
j_gene: TRBJ2-1
v_gene: TRBV20-1
abundance: .
CDR3nt: TGCAGTGCTAGGAATGAGCAGTTCTTC
CDR3aa: CSARNEQFF

d_gene: .
j_gene: TRBJ2-3
v_gene: TRBV5-1
abundance: many
CDR3nt: TGCGCCAGCAGCTTTCGGGGGGCCCCAGATACGCAGTATTTT
CDR3aa: CASSFRGAPDTQYF

d_gene: TRBD2
j_gene: TRBJ2-5
v_gene: TRBV18
abundance: many
CDR3nt: TGTGCCAGCTCACCACTTCTAGGACTAGCGGGATTCGAGACCCAGTACTTC
CDR3aa: CASSPLLGLAGFETQYF

d_gene: TRBD1
j_gene: TRBJ2-1
v_gene: TRBV4-1
abundance: .
CDR3nt: TGCGCCAGCGGCCAAGCTACAGGGGGCGCAGCGGGGAATGAGCAGTTCTTC
CDR3aa: CASGQATGGAAGNEQFF

d_gene: .
j_gene: TRBJ2-5
v_gene: TRBV10-3
abundance: many
CDR3nt: TGTGCCATCAGTGAGGGTTCAGAGACCCAGTACTTC
CDR3aa: CAISEGSETQYF

d_gene: TRBD1
j_gene: TRBJ2-2
v_gene: TRBV12-3/TRBV12-4
abundance: many
CDR3nt: TGTGCCAGCAGCTCTCAGGGGGCCCACACCGGGGAGCTGTTTTTT
CDR3aa: CASSSQGAHTGELFF

d_gene: .
j_gene: TRBJ2-2
v_gene: TRBV12-3/TRBV12-4
abundance: many
CDR3nt: TGTGCCAGCAGGACCACCGGGGAGCTGTTTTTT
CDR3aa: CASRTTGELFF

d_gene: .
j_gene: TRBJ2-3
v_gene: TRBV11-1
abundance: many
CDR3nt: TGTGCCAGCAGCTCCAGCCAGGGAGATACGCAGTATTTT
CDR3aa: CASSSSQGDTQYF

d_gene: TRBD1
j_gene: TRBJ1-2
v_gene: TRBV28
abundance: few
CDR3nt: TGTGCCAGCGTTGGGGGACAGGGGGCGCGTGCTTGGGGCTACACCTTC
CDR3aa: CASVGGQGARAWGYTF

d_gene: TRBD1
j_gene: TRBJ1-4
v_gene: TRBV29-1
abundance: many
CDR3nt: TGCAGCGTCGGGACAGATAATGAAAAACTGTTTTTT
CDR3aa: CSVGTDNEKLFF

d_gene: TRBD2
j_gene: TRBJ2-1
v_gene: TRBV11-2
abundance: many
CDR3nt: TGTGCCAGCAGCTTATCTCGGTCTGGACTAGCGGGAGTAATGAATGAGCAGTTCTTC
CDR3aa: CASSLSRSGLAGVMNEQFF

d_gene: TRBD2
j_gene: TRBJ2-1
v_gene: TRBV20-1
abundance: many
CDR3nt: TGCAGTGCTAGAGCAGGGACTAGTTCCCATGAGCAGTTCTTC
CDR3aa: CSARAGTSSHEQFF

d_gene: .
j_gene: TRBJ2-1
v_gene: TRBV29-1
abundance: many
CDR3nt: TGCAGCGTTGAAGTTTCGGGATACTACAATGAGCAGTTCTTC
CDR3aa: CSVEVSGYYNEQFF

d_gene: .
j_gene: TRBJ2-5
v_gene: TRBV4-3
abundance: many
CDR3nt: TGCGCCAGCAGCCAAGATTATCACGGAGCCCAAGAGACCCAGTACTTC
CDR3aa: CASSQDYHGAQETQYF

d_gene: TRBD2
j_gene: TRBJ2-1
v_gene: TRBV7-2
abundance: .
CDR3nt: TGTGCCAGCACCACGGGACTAGCGCTTGTGCAGTTCTTC
CDR3aa: CASTTGLALVQFF

d_gene: .
j_gene: TRBJ2-4
v_gene: TRBV27
abundance: many
CDR3nt: TGTGCCAGCAGTTTCGGCAAATTAGCCAAAAACATTCAGTACTTC
CDR3aa: CASSFGKLAKNIQYF

d_gene: TRBD1
j_gene: TRBJ2-5
v_gene: TRBV7-2
abundance: many
CDR3nt: TGTGCCAGCAGCCCACAGGGACAGCAAGAGACCCAGTACTTC
CDR3aa: CASSPQGQQETQYF

d_gene: TRBD1
j_gene: TRBJ2-5
v_gene: TRBV7-9
abundance: many
CDR3nt: TGTGCCAGCAGCGTAAGGACAGGTACCCAAGAGACCCAGTACTTC
CDR3aa: CASSVRTGTQETQYF

d_gene: .
j_gene: TRBJ1-5
v_gene: TRBV5-5
abundance: many
CDR3nt: TGTGCCAGCAGCTTGCCCGGACCTGGTAATCAGCCCCAGCATTTT
CDR3aa: CASSLPGPGNQPQHF

d_gene: .
j_gene: TRBJ2-3
v_gene: TRBV4-2
abundance: many
CDR3nt: TGTGCCAGCAGCCAAGACGAGGGAGGACGGAGGACAGATACGCAGTATTTT
CDR3aa: CASSQDEGGRRTDTQYF

d_gene: TRBD2
j_gene: TRBJ2-1
v_gene: TRBV5-1
abundance: many
CDR3nt: TGCGCCAGCAGACCTAGCGGAGATGACAATGAGCAGTTCTTC
CDR3aa: CASRPSGDDNEQFF